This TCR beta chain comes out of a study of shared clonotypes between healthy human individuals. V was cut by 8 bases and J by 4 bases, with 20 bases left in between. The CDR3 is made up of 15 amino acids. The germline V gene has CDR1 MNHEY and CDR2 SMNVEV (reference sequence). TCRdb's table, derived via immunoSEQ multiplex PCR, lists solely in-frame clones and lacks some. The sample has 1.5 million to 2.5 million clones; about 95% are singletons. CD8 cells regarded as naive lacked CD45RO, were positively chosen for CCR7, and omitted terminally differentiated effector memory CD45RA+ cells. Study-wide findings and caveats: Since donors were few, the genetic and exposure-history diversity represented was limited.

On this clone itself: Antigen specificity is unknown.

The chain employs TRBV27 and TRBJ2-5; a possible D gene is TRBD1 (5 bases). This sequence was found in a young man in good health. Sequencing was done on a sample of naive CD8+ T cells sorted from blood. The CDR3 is CASLTRQGPGETQYF. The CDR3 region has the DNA TGTGCCAGCCTTACACGGCAGGGCCCCGGAGAGACCCAGTACTTC.